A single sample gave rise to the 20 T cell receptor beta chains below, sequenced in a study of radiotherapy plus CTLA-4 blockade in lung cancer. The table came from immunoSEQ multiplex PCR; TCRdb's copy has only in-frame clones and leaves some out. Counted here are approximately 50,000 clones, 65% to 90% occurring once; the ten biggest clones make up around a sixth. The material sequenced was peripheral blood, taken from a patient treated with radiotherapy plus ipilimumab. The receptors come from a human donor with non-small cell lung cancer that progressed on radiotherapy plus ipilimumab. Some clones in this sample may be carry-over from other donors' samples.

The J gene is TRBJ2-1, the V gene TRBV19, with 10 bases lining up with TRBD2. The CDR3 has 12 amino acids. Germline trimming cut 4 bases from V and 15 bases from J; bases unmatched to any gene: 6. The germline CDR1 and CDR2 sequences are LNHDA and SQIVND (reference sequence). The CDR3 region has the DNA TGTGCCAGTAGTACCCGAGCGGGAGGGTTGTTCTTC. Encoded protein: CASSTRAGGLFF. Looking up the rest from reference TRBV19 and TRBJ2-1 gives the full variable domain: DGGITQSPKYLFRKEGQNVTLSCEQNLNHDAMYWYRQDPGQGLRLIYYSQIVNDFQKGDIAEGYSVSREKKESFPLTVTSAQKNPTAFYLCASSTRAGGLFFGPGTRLTVL.

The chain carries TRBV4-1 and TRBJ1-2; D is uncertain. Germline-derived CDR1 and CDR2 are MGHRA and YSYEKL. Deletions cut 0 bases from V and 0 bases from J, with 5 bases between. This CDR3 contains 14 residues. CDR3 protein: CASSQDSANYGYTF. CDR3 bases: TGCGCCAGCAGCCAAGATTCGGCTAACTATGGCTACACCTTC.

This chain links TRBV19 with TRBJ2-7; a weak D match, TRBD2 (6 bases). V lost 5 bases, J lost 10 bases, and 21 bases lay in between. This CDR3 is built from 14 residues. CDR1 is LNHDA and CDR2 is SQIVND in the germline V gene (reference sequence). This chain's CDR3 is CASSRDQGAGGQYF. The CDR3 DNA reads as TGTGCCAGTAGTCGAGACCAAGGGGCCGGGGGTCAGTACTTC.

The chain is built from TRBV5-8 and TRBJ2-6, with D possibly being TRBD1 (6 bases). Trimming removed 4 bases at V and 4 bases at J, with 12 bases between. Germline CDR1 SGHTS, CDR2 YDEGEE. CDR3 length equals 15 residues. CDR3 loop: CASSKGQTGANVLTF. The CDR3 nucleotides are TGTGCCAGCAGCAAGGGACAAACCGGGGCCAACGTCCTGACTTTC.

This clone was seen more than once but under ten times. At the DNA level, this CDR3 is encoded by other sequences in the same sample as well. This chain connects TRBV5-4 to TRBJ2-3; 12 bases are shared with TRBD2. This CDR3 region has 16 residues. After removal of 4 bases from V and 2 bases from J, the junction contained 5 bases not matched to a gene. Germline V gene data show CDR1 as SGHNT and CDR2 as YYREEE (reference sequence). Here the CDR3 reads CASSAGLAGSTDTQYF. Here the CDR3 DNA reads TGTGCCAGCAGCGCAGGACTAGCGGGATCCACAGATACGCAGTATTTT.

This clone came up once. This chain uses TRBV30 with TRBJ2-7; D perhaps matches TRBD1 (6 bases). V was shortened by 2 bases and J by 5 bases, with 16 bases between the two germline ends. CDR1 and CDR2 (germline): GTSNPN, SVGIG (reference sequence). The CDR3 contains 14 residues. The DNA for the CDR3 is TGTGCCTGGAGTCTGGGCAGGGGAAAGGACGAGCAGTACTTC. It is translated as CAWSLGRGKDEQYF.

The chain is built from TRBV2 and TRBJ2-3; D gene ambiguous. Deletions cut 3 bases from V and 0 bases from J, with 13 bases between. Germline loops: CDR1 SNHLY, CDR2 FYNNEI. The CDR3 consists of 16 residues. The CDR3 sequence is CASSDPRQVSTDTQYF. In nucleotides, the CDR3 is TGTGCCAGCAGTGACCCCCGGCAGGTTAGCACAGATACGCAGTATTTT.

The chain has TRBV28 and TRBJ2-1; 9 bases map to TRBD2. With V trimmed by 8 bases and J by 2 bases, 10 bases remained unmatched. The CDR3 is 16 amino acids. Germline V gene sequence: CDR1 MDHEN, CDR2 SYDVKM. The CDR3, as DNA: TGTGCCAGCGGGGGAGGAGGGACTAGCACCTACAATGAGCAGTTCTTC. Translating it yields CASGGGGTSTYNEQFF. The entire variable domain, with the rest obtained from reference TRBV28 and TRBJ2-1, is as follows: DVKVTQSSRYLVKRTGEKVFLECVQDMDHENMFWYRQDPGLGLRLIYFSYDVKMKEKGDIPEGYSVSREKKERFSLILESASTNQTSMYLCASGGGGTSTYNEQFFGPGTRLTVL.

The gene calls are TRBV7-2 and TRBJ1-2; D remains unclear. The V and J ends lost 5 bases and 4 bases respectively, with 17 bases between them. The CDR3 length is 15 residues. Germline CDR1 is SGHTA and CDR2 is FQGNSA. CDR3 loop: CASSPYITLGYGYTF. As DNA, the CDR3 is TGTGCCAGCAGCCCGTATATTACGCTCGGCTATGGCTACACCTTC.

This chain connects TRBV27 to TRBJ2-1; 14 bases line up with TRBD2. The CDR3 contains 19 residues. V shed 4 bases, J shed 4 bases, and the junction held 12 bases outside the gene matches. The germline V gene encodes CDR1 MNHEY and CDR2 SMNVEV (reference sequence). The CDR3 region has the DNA TGTGCCAGCAGTTCCCGAGGACTAGCGGGAGGAACGTCGTACAATGAGCAGTTCTTC. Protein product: CASSSRGLAGGTSYNEQFF.

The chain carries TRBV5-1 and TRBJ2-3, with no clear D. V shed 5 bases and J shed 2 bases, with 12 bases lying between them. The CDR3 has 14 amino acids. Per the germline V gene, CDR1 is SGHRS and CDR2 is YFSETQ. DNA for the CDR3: TGCGCCAGCAGAGCAGGAACCCCCACAGATACGCAGTATTTT. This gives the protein CASRAGTPTDTQYF.

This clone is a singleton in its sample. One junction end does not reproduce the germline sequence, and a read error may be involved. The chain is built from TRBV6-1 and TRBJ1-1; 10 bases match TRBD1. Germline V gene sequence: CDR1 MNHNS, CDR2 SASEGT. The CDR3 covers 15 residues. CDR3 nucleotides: TGTGCCAGCAGTGACCCGGGACAGGGGCTTTCCAGACCCTCCTTT. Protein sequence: CASSDPGQGLSRPSF.

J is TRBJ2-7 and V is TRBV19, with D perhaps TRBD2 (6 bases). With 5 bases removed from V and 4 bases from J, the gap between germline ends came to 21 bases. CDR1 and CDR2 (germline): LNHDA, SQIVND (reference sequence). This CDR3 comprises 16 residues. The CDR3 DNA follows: TGTGCCAGTAGTGCCGCCTCCGGGGCTGCGGGGTACGAGCAGTACTTC. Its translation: CASSAASGAAGYEQYF.

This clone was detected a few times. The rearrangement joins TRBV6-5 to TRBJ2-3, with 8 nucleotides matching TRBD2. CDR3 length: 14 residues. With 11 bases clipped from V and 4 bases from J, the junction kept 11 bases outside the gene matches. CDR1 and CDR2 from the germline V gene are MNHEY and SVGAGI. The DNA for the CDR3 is TGTGCCGGGGGCAGCGGGAGAGGGTCAGATACGCAGTATTTT. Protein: CAGGSGRGSDTQYF.

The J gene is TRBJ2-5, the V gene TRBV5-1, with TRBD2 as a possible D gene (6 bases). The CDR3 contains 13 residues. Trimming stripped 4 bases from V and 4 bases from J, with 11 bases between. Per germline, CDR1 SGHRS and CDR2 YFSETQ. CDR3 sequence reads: CASSVGLLETQYF. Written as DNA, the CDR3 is TGCGCCAGCAGCGTGGGACTGTTAGAGACCCAGTACTTC.

CDR3 sequence: CASGTGISTEAFF. CDR3 DNA sequence: TGTGCCAGCGGAACAGGGATATCTACTGAAGCTTTCTTT. The V call is TRBV28, the J call TRBJ1-1; possibly TRBD1 for D (6 bases). Germline values: CDR1 MDHEN, CDR2 SYDVKM. The CDR3 loop spans 13 amino acids. V was clipped by 8 bases and J by 5 bases, with 15 bases between them.

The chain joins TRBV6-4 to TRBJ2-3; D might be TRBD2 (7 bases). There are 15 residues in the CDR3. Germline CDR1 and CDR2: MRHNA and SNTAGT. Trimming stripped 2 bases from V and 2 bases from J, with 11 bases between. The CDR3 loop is CASSDVAGATDTQYF. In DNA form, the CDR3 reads TGTGCCAGCAGTGACGTTGCGGGGGCCACAGATACGCAGTATTTT.

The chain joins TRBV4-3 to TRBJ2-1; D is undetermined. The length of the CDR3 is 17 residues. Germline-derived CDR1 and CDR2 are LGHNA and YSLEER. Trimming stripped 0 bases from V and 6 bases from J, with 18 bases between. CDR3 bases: TGCGCCAGCAGCCAAGATCTCCAATCGACGACTCGCAATGAGCAGTTCTTC. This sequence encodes CASSQDLQSTTRNEQFF.

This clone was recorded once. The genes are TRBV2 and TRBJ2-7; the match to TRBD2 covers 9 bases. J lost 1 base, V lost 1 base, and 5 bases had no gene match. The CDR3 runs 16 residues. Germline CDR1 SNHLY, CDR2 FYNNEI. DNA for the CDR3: TGTGCCAGCAGTGAAGGCGGCGGGAGGGGGTCCTACGAGCAGTACTTC. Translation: CASSEGGGRGSYEQYF.

This chain's CDR3 is CASSLFGGGNSPLHF. The CDR3 nucleotides read TGCGCCAGCAGCTTGTTCGGGGGTGGAAATTCACCCCTCCACTTT. This chain connects TRBV5-1 to TRBJ1-6; possible D gene TRBD1, 5 bases. Between the trimmed V and J ends, which lost 1 base and 7 bases, there was a span of 12 bases. The germline gives CDR1 SGHRS, CDR2 YFSETQ. The CDR3 is made up of 15 amino acids.